This T cell receptor (beta chain) is from a study of blood T cell repertoires in COVID-19. The data were produced by immunoSEQ multiplex PCR, yet TCRdb's version contains in-frame clones alone and is incomplete. The table records about 270,000 clones, roughly nine tenths of them present only once. Those enrolled, adults aged roughly 18 to 95 years, came from roughly 23 US areas. The germline gives CDR1 LNHDA, CDR2 SQIVND (reference sequence). Unmatched junction bases numbered 1, after V lost 1 base and J lost 6 bases. CDR3 size: 13 residues. The TCR originated in a young woman who had recovered from COVID-19. The sequencing sample was made of PBMCs or T cells enriched from blood (not recorded which). This rearrangement joins TRBV19 to TRBJ2-3; 7 nucleotides line up with TRBD2. CDR3 protein: CASSIGRGDTQYF. CDR3 DNA sequence: TGTGCCAGTAGTATAGGGCGGGGGGATACGCAGTATTTT.